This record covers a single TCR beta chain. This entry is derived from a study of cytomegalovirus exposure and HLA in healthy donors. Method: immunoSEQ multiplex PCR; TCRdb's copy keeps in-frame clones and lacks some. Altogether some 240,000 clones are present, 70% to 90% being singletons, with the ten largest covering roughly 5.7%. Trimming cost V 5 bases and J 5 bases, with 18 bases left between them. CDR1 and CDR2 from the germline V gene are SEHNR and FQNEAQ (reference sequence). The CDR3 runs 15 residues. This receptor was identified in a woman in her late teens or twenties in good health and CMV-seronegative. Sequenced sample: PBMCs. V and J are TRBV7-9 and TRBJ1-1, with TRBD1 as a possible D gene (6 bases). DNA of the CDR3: TGTGCCAGCAGCCCTCGCGGGGGGGCAGGGACTGAAGCTTTCTTT. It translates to CASSPRGGAGTEAFF. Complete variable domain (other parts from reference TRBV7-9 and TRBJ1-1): DTGVSQNPRHKITKRGQNVTFRCDPISEHNRLYWYRQTLGQGPEFLTYFQNEAQLEKSRLLSDRFSAERPKGSFSTLEIQRTEQGDSAMYLCASSPRGGAGTEAFFGQGTRLTVV.